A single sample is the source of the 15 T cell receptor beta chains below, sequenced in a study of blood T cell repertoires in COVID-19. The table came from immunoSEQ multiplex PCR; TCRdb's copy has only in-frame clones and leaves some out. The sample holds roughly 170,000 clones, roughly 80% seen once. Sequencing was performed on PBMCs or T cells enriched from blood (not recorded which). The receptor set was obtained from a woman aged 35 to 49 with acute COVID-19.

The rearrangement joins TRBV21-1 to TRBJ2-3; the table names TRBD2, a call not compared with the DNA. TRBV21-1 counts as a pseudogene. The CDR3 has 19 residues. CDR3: CASSSPGPGGGSQTDTQYF. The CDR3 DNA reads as TGTGCCAGCAGCTCCCCGGGCCCGGGAGGGGGTAGCCAGACAGATACGCAGTATTTT.

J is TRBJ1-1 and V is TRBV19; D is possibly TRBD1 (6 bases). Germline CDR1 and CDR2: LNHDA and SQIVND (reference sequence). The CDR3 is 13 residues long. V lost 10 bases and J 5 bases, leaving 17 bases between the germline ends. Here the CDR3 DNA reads TGTGCCACTAGACAGGTTGGAAGAACTGAAGCTTTCTTT. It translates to CATRQVGRTEAFF.

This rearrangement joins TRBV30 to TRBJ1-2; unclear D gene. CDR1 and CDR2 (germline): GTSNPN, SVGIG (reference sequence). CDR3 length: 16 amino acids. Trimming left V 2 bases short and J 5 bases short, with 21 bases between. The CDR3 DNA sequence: TGTGCCTGGAGTAAACCCGATGCTCGCGGGCCTTATGGCTACACCTTC. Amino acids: CAWSKPDARGPYGYTF.

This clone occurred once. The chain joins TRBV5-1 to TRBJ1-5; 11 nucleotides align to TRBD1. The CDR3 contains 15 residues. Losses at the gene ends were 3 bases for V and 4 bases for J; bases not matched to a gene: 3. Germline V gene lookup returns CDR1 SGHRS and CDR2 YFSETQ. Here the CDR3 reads CASSWGQGENQPQHF. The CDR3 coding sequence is TGCGCCAGCAGCTGGGGACAGGGGGAAAATCAGCCCCAGCATTTT. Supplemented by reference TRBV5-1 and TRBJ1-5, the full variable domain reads KAGVTQTPRYLIKTRGQQVTLSCSPISGHRSVSWYQQTPGQGLQFLFEYFSETQRNKGNFPGRFSGRQFSNSRSEMNVSTLELGDSALYLCASSWGQGENQPQHFGDGTRLSIL.

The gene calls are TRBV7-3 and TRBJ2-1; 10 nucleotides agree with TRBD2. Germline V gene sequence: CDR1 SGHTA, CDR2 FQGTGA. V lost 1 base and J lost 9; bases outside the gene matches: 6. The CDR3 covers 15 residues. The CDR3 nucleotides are TGTGCCAGCAGCTTAAATCTAGCGGGAGCCGGTGAGCAGTTCTTC. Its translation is CASSLNLAGAGEQFF.

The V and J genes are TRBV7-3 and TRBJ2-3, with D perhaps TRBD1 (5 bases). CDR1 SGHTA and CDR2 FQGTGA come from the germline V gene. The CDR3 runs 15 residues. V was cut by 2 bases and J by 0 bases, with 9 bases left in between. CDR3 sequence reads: CASSLDGHSTDTQYF. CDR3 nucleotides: TGTGCCAGCAGCTTAGATGGACACAGCACAGATACGCAGTATTTT.

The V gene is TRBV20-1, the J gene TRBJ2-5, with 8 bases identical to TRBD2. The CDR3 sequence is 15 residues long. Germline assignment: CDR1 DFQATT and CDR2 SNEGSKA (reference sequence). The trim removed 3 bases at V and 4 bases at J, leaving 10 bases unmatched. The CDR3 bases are TGCAGTGCTAGTCCCCCGAGCGGGAGAGGAGAGACCCAGTACTTC. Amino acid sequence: CSASPPSGRGETQYF.

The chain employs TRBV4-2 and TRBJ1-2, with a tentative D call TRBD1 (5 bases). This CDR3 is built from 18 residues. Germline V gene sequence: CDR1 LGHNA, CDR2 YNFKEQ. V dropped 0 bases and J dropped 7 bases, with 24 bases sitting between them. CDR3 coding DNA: TGTGCCAGCAGCCAAGAGATTATCGCGGCGGGGCCCCCAGGTGGCTACACCTTC. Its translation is CASSQEIIAAGPPGGYTF.

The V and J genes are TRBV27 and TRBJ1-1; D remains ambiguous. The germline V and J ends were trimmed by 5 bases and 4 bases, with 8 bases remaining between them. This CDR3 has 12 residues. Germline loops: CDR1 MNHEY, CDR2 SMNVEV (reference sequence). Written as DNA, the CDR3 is TGTGCCAGCAGTAACAGATTCACTGAAGCTTTCTTT. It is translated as CASSNRFTEAFF.

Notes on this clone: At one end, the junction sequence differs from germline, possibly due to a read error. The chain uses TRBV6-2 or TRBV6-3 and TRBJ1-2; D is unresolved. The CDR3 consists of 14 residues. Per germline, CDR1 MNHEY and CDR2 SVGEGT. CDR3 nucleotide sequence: TGTGCTAGCAGCGACCGGCGGGGAGTTGGGGGCTACACCTTC. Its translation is CASSDRRGVGGYTF.

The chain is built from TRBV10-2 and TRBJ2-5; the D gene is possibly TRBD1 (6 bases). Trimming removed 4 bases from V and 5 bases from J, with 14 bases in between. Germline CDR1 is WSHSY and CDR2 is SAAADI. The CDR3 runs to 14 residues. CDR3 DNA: TGCGCCAGCAGTGTGTCAGGGGCCGGGGAGACCCAGTACTTC. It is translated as CASSVSGAGETQYF.

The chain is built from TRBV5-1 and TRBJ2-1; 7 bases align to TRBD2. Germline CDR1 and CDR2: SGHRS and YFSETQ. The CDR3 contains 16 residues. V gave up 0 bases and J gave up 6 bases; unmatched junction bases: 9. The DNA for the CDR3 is TGCGCCAGCAGCTTGGGTCTAGCGGCTGCCCGCAATGAGCAGTTCTTC. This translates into CASSLGLAAARNEQFF.

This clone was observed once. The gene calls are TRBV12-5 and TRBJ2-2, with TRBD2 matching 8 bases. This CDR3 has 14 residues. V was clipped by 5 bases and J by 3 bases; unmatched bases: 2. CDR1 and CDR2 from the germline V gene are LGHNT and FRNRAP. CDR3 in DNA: TGTGCTAGTGGTCAGGGACTAGACACCGGGGAGCTGTTTTTT. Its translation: CASGQGLDTGELFF.

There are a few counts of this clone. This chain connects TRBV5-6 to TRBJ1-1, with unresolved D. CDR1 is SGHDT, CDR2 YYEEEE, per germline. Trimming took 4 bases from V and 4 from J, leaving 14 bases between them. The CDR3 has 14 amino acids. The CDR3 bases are TGTGCCAGCAGCCCGGACGGAGGGAGCACTGAAGCTTTCTTT. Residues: CASSPDGGSTEAFF.

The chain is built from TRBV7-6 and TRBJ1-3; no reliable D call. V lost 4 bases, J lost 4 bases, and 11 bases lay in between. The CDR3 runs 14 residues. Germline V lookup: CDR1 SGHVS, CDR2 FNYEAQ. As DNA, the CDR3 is TGTGCCAGCAGCTCGGACTTGCACGGAAACACCATATATTTT. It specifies CASSSDLHGNTIYF.